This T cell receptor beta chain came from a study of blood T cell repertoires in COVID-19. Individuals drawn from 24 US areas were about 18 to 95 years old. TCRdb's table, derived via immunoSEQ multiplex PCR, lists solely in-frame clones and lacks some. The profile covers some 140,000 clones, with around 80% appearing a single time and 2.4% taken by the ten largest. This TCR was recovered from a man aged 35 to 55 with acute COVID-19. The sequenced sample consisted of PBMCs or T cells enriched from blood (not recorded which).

The CDR3 reads CASSLGAFFGDEQFF. CDR3 nucleotides: TGTGCCAGCAGCTTAGGGGCGTTCTTCGGCGATGAGCAGTTCTTC. The chain employs TRBV7-3 and TRBJ2-1; perhaps TRBD1 as D (5 bases). Germline CDR1 SGHTA, CDR2 FQGTGA. CDR3 size: 15 residues. Between the trimmed V and J ends, which lost 2 bases and 8 bases, there was a span of 16 bases. Drawing the rest from reference TRBV7-3 and TRBJ2-1, the complete variable domain is GAGVSQTPSNKVTEKGKYVELRCDPISGHTALYWYRQSLGQGPEFLIYFQGTGAADDSGLPNDRFFAVRPEGSVSTLKIQRTERGDSAVYLCASSLGAFFGDEQFFGPGTRLTVL.